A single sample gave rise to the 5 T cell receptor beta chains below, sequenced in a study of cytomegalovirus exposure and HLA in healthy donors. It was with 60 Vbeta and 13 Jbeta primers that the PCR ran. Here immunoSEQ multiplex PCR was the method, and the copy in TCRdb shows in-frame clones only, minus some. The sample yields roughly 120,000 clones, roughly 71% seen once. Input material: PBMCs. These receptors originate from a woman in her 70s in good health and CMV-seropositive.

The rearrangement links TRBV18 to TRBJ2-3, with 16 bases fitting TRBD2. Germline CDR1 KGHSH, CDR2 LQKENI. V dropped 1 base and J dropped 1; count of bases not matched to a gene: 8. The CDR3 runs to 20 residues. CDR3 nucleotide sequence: TGTGCCAGCTCACCACGAGCGGGACTAGCGGGGGGGTATCGCACAGATACGCAGTATTTT. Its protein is CASSPRAGLAGGYRTDTQYF.

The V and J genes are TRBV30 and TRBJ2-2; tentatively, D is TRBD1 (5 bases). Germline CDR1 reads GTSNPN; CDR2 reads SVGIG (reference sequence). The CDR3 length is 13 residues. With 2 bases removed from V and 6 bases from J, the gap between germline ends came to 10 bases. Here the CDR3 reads CAWSRQGSGELFF. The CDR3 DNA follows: TGTGCCTGGAGTCGGCAGGGTTCCGGGGAGCTGTTTTTT.

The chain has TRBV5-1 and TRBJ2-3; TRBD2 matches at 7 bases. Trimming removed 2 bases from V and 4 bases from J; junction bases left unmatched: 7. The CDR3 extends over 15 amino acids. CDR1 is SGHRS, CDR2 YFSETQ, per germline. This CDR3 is CASSLSGAMSDTQYF. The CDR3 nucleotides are TGCGCCAGCAGCTTAAGCGGGGCCATGTCAGATACGCAGTATTTT. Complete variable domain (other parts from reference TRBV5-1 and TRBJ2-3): KAGVTQTPRYLIKTRGQQVTLSCSPISGHRSVSWYQQTPGQGLQFLFEYFSETQRNKGNFPGRFSGRQFSNSRSEMNVSTLELGDSALYLCASSLSGAMSDTQYFGPGTRLTVL.

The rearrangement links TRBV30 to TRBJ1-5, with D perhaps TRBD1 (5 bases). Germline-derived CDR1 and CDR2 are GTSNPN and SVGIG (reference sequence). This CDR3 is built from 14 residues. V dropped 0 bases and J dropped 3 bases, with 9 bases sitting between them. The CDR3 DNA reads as TGTGCCTGGAGTGTAGACAGATTCAATCAGCCCCAGCATTTT. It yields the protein CAWSVDRFNQPQHF.

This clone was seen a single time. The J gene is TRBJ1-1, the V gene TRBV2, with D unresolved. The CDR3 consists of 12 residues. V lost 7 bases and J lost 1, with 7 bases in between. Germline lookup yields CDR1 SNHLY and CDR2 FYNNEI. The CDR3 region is CASKEGNTEAFF. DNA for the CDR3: TGTGCCAGCAAAGAGGGGAACACTGAAGCTTTCTTT.